These T cell receptor beta chains were read from a single sample in a study of T-cell reconstitution after alpha-beta-depleted transplantation in children. TCRdb reprocessed the PCR reads via MiXCR and lists one record per CDR3 protein. The repertoire consists of about 640,000 distinct CDR3 sequences, with around a sixth occurring once and the leading ten covering 1.1%. The specimen comprised PBMCs from the stem cell graft donor, sampled from the stem cell graft. All receptors come from a human donor who donated a stem cell graft to a child with acute myeloid leukemia. Each CDR3 is given with its conserved first and last residue. D genes are given only for firm matches. Rows give clone size only sometimes, using once, few, many, or a class for an expanded clone.

D: TRBD1; J: TRBJ2-2; length: 14; size: few; V: TRBV20-1; CDR3: CSATPGGWTGELFF; DNA: TGCAGTGCTACCCCAGGGGGCTGGACCGGGGAGCTGTTTTTT
D: -; J: TRBJ2-1; length: 17; size: -; V: TRBV4-2; CDR3: CASSQGASLRGRNEQFF; DNA: TGTGCCAGCAGCCAAGGCGCCTCCTTGCGCGGTAGGAATGAGCAGTTCTTC
D: TRBD1; J: TRBJ1-4; length: 15; size: -; V: TRBV19; CDR3: CASSIGDRNNEKLFF; DNA: TGTGCCAGTAGTATAGGGGACAGGAATAATGAAAAACTGTTTTTT
D: -; J: TRBJ2-2; length: 15; size: few; V: TRBV25-1; CDR3: CASSESRRNTGELFF; DNA: TGTGCCAGCAGTGAGAGTAGGCGGAACACCGGGGAGCTGTTTTTT
D: -; J: TRBJ2-7; length: 15; size: -; V: TRBV7-9; CDR3: CASREDHGSSYEQYF; DNA: TGTGCCAGCAGGGAAGATCACGGTAGCTCCTACGAGCAGTACTTC
D: TRBD1; J: TRBJ2-3; length: 14; size: -; V: TRBV3-1; CDR3: CASSQEWGQRVQYF; DNA: TGTGCCAGCAGCCAAGAATGGGGACAGAGGGTGCAGTATTTT
D: TRBD2; J: TRBJ2-1; length: 14; size: few; V: TRBV9; CDR3: CASSLGGENNEQFF; DNA: TGTGCCAGCTCCCTGGGGGGGGAAAACAATGAGCAGTTCTTC
D: -; J: TRBJ1-6; length: 14; size: -; V: TRBV7-9; CDR3: CASTPGDRFSPLHF; DNA: TGTGCCAGCACCCCTGGAGACAGGTTTTCACCCCTCCACTTT
D: -; J: TRBJ1-6; length: 15; size: many; V: TRBV7-2; CDR3: CASSEGWPWGSPLHF; DNA: TGTGCCAGCAGCGAGGGCTGGCCCTGGGGGTCACCCCTCCACTTT
D: -; J: TRBJ1-4; length: 13; size: few; V: TRBV21-1; CDR3: CASSKSRSEKLFF; DNA: TGTGCCAGCAGCAAAAGCCGGAGTGAAAAACTGTTTTTT
D: TRBD2; J: TRBJ2-1; length: 14; size: few; V: TRBV20-1; CDR3: CSASIAGGYNEQFF; DNA: TGCAGTGCTAGCATAGCGGGGGGTTACAATGAGCAGTTCTTC
D: -; J: TRBJ2-3; length: 13; size: few; V: TRBV7-3; CDR3: CASSSDLGDTQYF; DNA: TGTGCCAGCAGCTCGGACCTGGGGGATACGCAGTATTTT
D: -; J: TRBJ1-1; length: 12; size: many; V: TRBV6-5; CDR3: CASSASETEAFF; DNA: TGTGCCAGCAGTGCCTCCGAGACTGAAGCTTTCTTT
D: TRBD2; J: TRBJ2-7; length: 15; size: many; V: TRBV20-1; CDR3: CSARNGRGGSYEQYF; DNA: TGCAGTGCCCGTAACGGGCGGGGGGGCTCCTACGAGCAGTACTTC
D: -; J: TRBJ2-3; length: 17; size: -; V: TRBV5-1; CDR3: CASSLDVLRGRSDTQYF; DNA: TGCGCCAGCAGCTTGGACGTATTACGGGGGCGGTCAGATACGCAGTATTTT
D: TRBD1; J: TRBJ1-1; length: 14; size: many; V: TRBV20-1; CDR3: CSARGPRGGTEAFF; DNA: TGCAGTGCTAGAGGTCCCAGGGGGGGGACTGAAGCTTTCTTT
D: -; J: TRBJ1-6; length: 15; size: -; V: TRBV6-5; CDR3: CASSYPEARAGPLHF; DNA: TGTGCCAGCAGTTACCCCGAGGCTCGGGCCGGGCCCCTCCACTTT
D: TRBD1; J: TRBJ2-7; length: 14; size: -; V: TRBV5-1; CDR3: CASSFDRVPYEQYF; DNA: TGCGCCAGCAGCTTTGACAGGGTCCCCTACGAGCAGTACTTC
D: TRBD2; J: TRBJ2-5; length: 18; size: -; V: TRBV6-1; CDR3: CASVTVGWRGDIQETQYF; DNA: TGTGCCAGCGTCACCGTTGGATGGCGGGGGGACATCCAAGAGACCCAGTACTTC
D: -; J: TRBJ2-1; length: 14; size: few; V: TRBV15; CDR3: CATSSGVRYNEQFF; DNA: TGTGCCACCAGCAGTGGGGTCCGGTACAATGAGCAGTTCTTC
D: TRBD1; J: TRBJ1-6; length: 16; size: few; V: TRBV5-1; CDR3: CASSLQGKRGISPLHF; DNA: TGCGCCAGCAGCCTACAGGGGAAGAGGGGTATCTCACCCCTCCACTTT
D: TRBD1; J: TRBJ2-1; length: 11; size: few; V: TRBV27; CDR3: CVSSGGNEQFF; DNA: TGTGTCAGCTCAGGGGGCAATGAGCAGTTCTTC
D: TRBD1; J: TRBJ2-3; length: 16; size: -; V: TRBV5-4; CDR3: CASSVETGGATDTQYF; DNA: TGTGCCAGCAGCGTCGAGACAGGGGGCGCTACAGATACGCAGTATTTT
D: -; J: TRBJ1-1; length: 14; size: few; V: TRBV5-1; CDR3: CASSAHRLDTEAFF; DNA: TGCGCCAGCAGCGCCCATCGATTGGACACTGAAGCTTTCTTT
D: -; J: TRBJ1-1; length: 18; size: many; V: TRBV15; CDR3: CATSRDIWGARRNTEAFF; DNA: TGTGCCACCAGCAGAGATATATGGGGAGCCCGAAGGAACACTGAAGCTTTCTTT
D: TRBD1; J: TRBJ1-3; length: 15; size: few; V: TRBV15; CDR3: CATSPDRVTGNTIYF; DNA: TGTGCCACCAGTCCCGACAGGGTCACTGGAAACACCATATATTTT
D: -; J: TRBJ2-5; length: 16; size: few; V: TRBV20-1; CDR3: CSARDVLEASKETQYF; DNA: TGCAGTGCTAGAGATGTGCTAGAGGCCAGCAAAGAGACCCAGTACTTC
D: -; J: TRBJ2-1; length: 10; size: many; V: TRBV20-1; CDR3: CSAAGGEQFF; DNA: TGCAGTGCTGCGGGTGGTGAGCAGTTCTTC
D: TRBD1; J: TRBJ2-1; length: 18; size: few; V: TRBV25-1; CDR3: CASSDLGQEWSSYNEQFF; DNA: TGTGCCAGCAGTGACCTGGGACAGGAGTGGAGCTCCTACAATGAGCAGTTCTTC
D: TRBD1; J: TRBJ1-2; length: 16; size: many; V: TRBV20-1; CDR3: CSAKRNPGDSNYGYTF; DNA: TGCAGTGCAAAGAGGAATCCAGGGGACAGTAACTATGGCTACACCTTC
D: -; J: TRBJ2-3; length: 17; size: -; V: TRBV20-1; CDR3: CSARDAGRGHGTDTQYF; DNA: TGCAGTGCTAGAGATGCGGGGCGGGGGCACGGCACAGATACGCAGTATTTT
D: -; J: TRBJ1-5; length: 15; size: few; V: TRBV21-1; CDR3: CASSREGDSNQPQHF; DNA: TGTGCCAGCAGCAGGGAGGGGGATAGCAATCAGCCCCAGCATTTT
D: -; J: TRBJ1-5; length: 18; size: many; V: TRBV6-5; CDR3: CASSYQTTGRNSNQPQHF; DNA: TGTGCCAGCAGTTACCAAACGACAGGTCGGAATAGCAATCAGCCCCAGCATTTT
D: -; J: TRBJ2-3; length: 16; size: -; V: TRBV7-7; CDR3: CASSWRQWSGPDTQYF; DNA: TGTGCCAGCAGCTGGCGACAATGGTCGGGGCCAGATACGCAGTATTTT
D: TRBD1; J: TRBJ1-5; length: 14; size: many; V: TRBV20-1; CDR3: CSARGGQHNQPQHF; DNA: TGCAGTGCTAGAGGGGGACAGCACAATCAGCCCCAGCATTTT
D: TRBD1; J: TRBJ1-2; length: 15; size: many; V: TRBV11-2; CDR3: CASSPSKGAGPGYTF; DNA: TGTGCCAGCAGCCCTAGCAAGGGGGCGGGACCTGGCTACACCTTC
D: TRBD1; J: TRBJ2-4; length: 15; size: few; V: TRBV24-1; CDR3: CATSDRQGPKNIQYF; DNA: TGTGCCACCAGTGATCGACAGGGCCCCAAAAACATTCAGTACTTC
D: -; J: TRBJ2-6; length: 15; size: -; V: TRBV20-1; CDR3: CRSGGASSGANVLTF; DNA: TGCAGGAGTGGGGGGGCAAGCTCTGGGGCCAACGTCCTGACTTTC
D: TRBD1; J: TRBJ1-5; length: 16; size: -; V: TRBV12-3/TRBV12-4; CDR3: CASRSTGGGGNQPQHF; DNA: TGTGCCAGCAGGTCAACAGGGGGAGGGGGCAATCAGCCCCAGCATTTT
D: -; J: TRBJ2-6; length: 16; size: few; V: TRBV7-2; CDR3: CASSLRVPSGANVLTF; DNA: TGTGCCAGCAGCTTAAGGGTCCCATCTGGGGCCAACGTCCTGACTTTC
D: -; J: TRBJ2-7; length: 14; size: many; V: TRBV12-3/TRBV12-4; CDR3: CASSLDSPPYEQYF; DNA: TGTGCCAGCAGTTTGGACAGCCCACCCTACGAGCAGTACTTC
D: TRBD2; J: TRBJ2-3; length: 17; size: few; V: TRBV7-9; CDR3: CASSLTLAGSLTDTQYF; DNA: TGTGCCAGCAGCTTAACCCTAGCGGGTTCTCTCACAGATACGCAGTATTTT
D: -; J: TRBJ2-3; length: 12; size: many; V: TRBV4-2; CDR3: CASSPRADTQYF; DNA: TGTGCCAGCAGCCCTAGAGCAGATACGCAGTATTTT